A selection of T cell receptor beta chains follows, all from one sample in a study of CD8+CD57+ T cells in acquired aplastic anemia. TCRdb re-derived calls from the reads in MiXCR, one entry per CDR3 protein. The repertoire holds 200,000 to 250,000 distinct CDR3 sequences, about 59% seen once, with less than 30% in the top ten. The source material was sorted CD4+, CD8+, or CD8+CD57+ T cells (not recorded which) from PBMCs. The receptor source for this set is a human donor in good health. The CDR3 runs from the conserved cysteine through the conserved F or W. A D gene is named only where the DNA matches it firmly. Clone size is shown for a subset of rows, as once, few, many or a class of expanded clone.

j_call,cdr3_length,v_call,d_call,clone_size,cdr3_nt,cdr3_aa
TRBJ1-1,15,TRBV29-1,TRBD1,many,TGCAGCGTTGAAGATCCGACAGGGATCTATACTGAAGCTTTCTTT,CSVEDPTGIYTEAFF
TRBJ2-7,15,TRBV19,TRBD2,-,TGTGCCAGTAGCTGGGGGACTAACGATTGGTACGAGCAGTACTTC,CASSWGTNDWYEQYF
TRBJ1-6,13,TRBV7-2,-,-,TGTGCCAGCAGCTTAGACCAGGGGCCCATCCTCCACTTT,CASSLDQGPILHF
TRBJ1-2,13,TRBV7-3,TRBD1,-,TGTGCCAGCAGCTTGGAACAGGGGGCTGGCTACACCTTC,CASSLEQGAGYTF
TRBJ1-1,16,TRBV5-4,-,-,TGTGCCAGCAGCTTGGCCCCACTAGCGGAGAACACTGAAGCTTTCTTT,CASSLAPLAENTEAFF
TRBJ2-7,13,TRBV9,-,-,TGTGCCAGCAGCAAGGAGGGTTCCTACGAGCAGTACTTC,CASSKEGSYEQYF
TRBJ2-3,14,TRBV7-8,-,-,TGTGCCAGCAGCTTAGCTCACCCGAGGGATACGCAGTATTTT,CASSLAHPRDTQYF
TRBJ2-1,14,TRBV10-3,TRBD1,-,TGTGCCATCAAAGCGACAGGGGCGTACAATGAGCAGTTCTTC,CAIKATGAYNEQFF
TRBJ2-7,12,TRBV7-6,-,few,TGTGCCAGCAGCCCGTACAGGGACGAGCAGTACTTC,CASSPYRDEQYF
TRBJ2-7,14,TRBV28,TRBD2,many,TGTGCCAGCAGTGCATCAGCGGGGACCTACGAGCAGTACTTC,CASSASAGTYEQYF
TRBJ1-5,17,TRBV10-3,-,many,TGTGCCACGCACCTGACGGTCAACAGGGACCCAAATCAGCCCCAGCATTTT,CATHLTVNRDPNQPQHF
TRBJ2-3,13,TRBV7-2,-,-,TGTGCCAGCAGCCGATCGGTGCCAACCGGGCAGTATTTT,CASSRSVPTGQYF
TRBJ2-7,16,TRBV6-5,-,-,TGTGACAGCAGTTACTCGACTGGGGCGGCGACCTACGAGCAGTACTTC,CDSSYSTGAATYEQYF
TRBJ2-3,13,TRBV24-1,-,many,TGTGCCACCAGTGAGTACACAGGAGATACGCAGTATTTT,CATSEYTGDTQYF
TRBJ1-2,16,TRBV7-9,TRBD1,-,TGTGCCAGCAGCTACCGGGACAGGGGGCTCGGTGAAGGCTACACCTTC,CASSYRDRGLGEGYTF
TRBJ1-2,15,TRBV20-1,-,-,TGCAGTGCTAGAGATCCCAAAGTTAGCTCGTATGGCTACACCTTC,CSARDPKVSSYGYTF
TRBJ1-2,16,TRBV5-1,-,many,TGCGCCAGCAGATACCTGGTGGACAGCTCGGAGTGGGGCTACACCTTC,CASRYLVDSSEWGYTF
TRBJ1-3,16,TRBV10-3,TRBD1,few,TGTGCCATCAGTGACCCCGGACAGGTCTCTGGAAACACCATATATTTT,CAISDPGQVSGNTIYF
TRBJ1-6,15,TRBV25-1,-,-,TGTGCCAGCAGTGAATTATGGGGAGTTGGGTCTCCCCTCCACTTT,CASSELWGVGSPLHF
TRBJ2-7,15,TRBV6-1,-,many,TGTGCCAGCAGTGAAAATGGGGAAGGATCCTACGAGCAGTACTTC,CASSENGEGSYEQYF
TRBJ1-4,17,TRBV9,-,many,TGTGCCAGCAGCCCCCCGAGGAGGGGTGGTCCTAATGAAAAACTGTTTTTT,CASSPPRRGGPNEKLFF
TRBJ2-1,13,TRBV19,-,-,TGTGCCAGTATGGGGGAGCGCTACAATGAGCAGTTCTTC,CASMGERYNEQFF
TRBJ1-5,16,TRBV12-3/TRBV12-4,-,-,TGTGCCAGCAGCGGGCCCCGGGGGTATCGGGATCAGCCCCAGCATTTT,CASSGPRGYRDQPQHF
TRBJ1-6,15,TRBV9,-,-,TGTGCCAGCAGCGTAGATGGGGAGAGGGTCTCACCCCTCCACTTT,CASSVDGERVSPLHF
TRBJ2-1,15,TRBV6-4,TRBD1,-,TGTGCCAGCAGTGACTGGGACAGAGGGGTCGGTGAGCAGTTCTTC,CASSDWDRGVGEQFF
TRBJ2-7,14,TRBV10-3,TRBD2,few,TGTGCCATCAGGGGGGGGACCCAGTACTACGAGCAGTACTTC,CAIRGGTQYYEQYF
TRBJ2-7,15,TRBV5-1,-,many,TGCGCCAGCAGCTTGGCGGGTGGGGGTTTCTACGAGCAGTACTTC,CASSLAGGGFYEQYF
TRBJ1-2,13,TRBV7-2,-,few,TGTGCCAGCAGGGAGGGGGGCCGCTATGGCTACACCTTC,CASREGGRYGYTF
TRBJ2-3,14,TRBV20-1,TRBD2,once,TGCGGGGCGACCGGGAGGACCAGCACAGATACGCAGTATTTT,CGATGRTSTDTQYF
TRBJ2-3,12,TRBV20-1,-,many,TGCAGTGCCCCCGGCCCCACAGATACGCAGTATTTT,CSAPGPTDTQYF
TRBJ1-6,15,TRBV19,-,few,TGTGCCAGTAGTAGGGGGTTGGGTAATAATTCACCCCTCCACTTT,CASSRGLGNNSPLHF
TRBJ2-2,14,TRBV29-1,TRBD1,once,TGCAGCGTTGATGCTACAGGGGGCACCGGGGAGCTGTTTTTT,CSVDATGGTGELFF
TRBJ2-7,14,TRBV5-4,TRBD1,many,TGTGCCAGCAGCGCCGGGACAGGGGGCCCCGAGCAGTACTTC,CASSAGTGGPEQYF
TRBJ2-1,18,TRBV15,-,-,TGTGCCACCAGCAGAGATGAGTGGGGGGGGACAGACGACAATGAGCAGTTCTTC,CATSRDEWGGTDDNEQFF
TRBJ2-7,14,TRBV7-2,TRBD1,-,TGTGCCAGCAGCCAAGAGGGGGCTGTTCGAGAGCAGTACTTC,CASSQEGAVREQYF
TRBJ1-1,15,TRBV12-3/TRBV12-4,-,-,TGTGCCAGCAGTTTAAGCAGTTTCATGAACACTGAAGCTTTCTTT,CASSLSSFMNTEAFF
TRBJ2-1,14,TRBV7-9,-,many,TGTGCCAGCAGCCGCGCGGAGGGTGGCAATGAGCAGTTCTTC,CASSRAEGGNEQFF
TRBJ1-4,16,TRBV28,-,-,TGTGCCAGCAGCTCGACAGACCCAGCAACTAATGAAAAACTGTTTTTT,CASSSTDPATNEKLFF
TRBJ1-2,13,TRBV19,TRBD1,few,TGTGCCAGTAGTGGGACAGGGCTGGGTGGCTACACCTTC,CASSGTGLGGYTF
TRBJ2-5,14,TRBV9,TRBD1,-,TGTGCCAGCACCATCCCCGGGACAGGAGAGACCCAGTACTTC,CASTIPGTGETQYF
TRBJ1-1,13,TRBV10-3,-,-,TGTGCCATCAGTGTACAACAGAACACTGAAGCTTTCTTT,CAISVQQNTEAFF
TRBJ2-1,14,TRBV3-1,-,many,TGTGCCAGCAGCCGCCCGGGCTCCTACAATGAGCAGTTCTTC,CASSRPGSYNEQFF
TRBJ2-3,15,TRBV20-1,TRBD1,-,TGCAGTGCTAGAATTGGGACAGAACTCACAGATACGCAGTATTTT,CSARIGTELTDTQYF
TRBJ2-7,13,TRBV5-6,-,-,TGTGCCAGCAGCTTAGAGAGGACCTCCTCGGAGTACTTC,CASSLERTSSEYF
TRBJ2-7,13,TRBV7-3,-,-,TGTGCCAGCAGCCCTGGGACGACCCACGAGCAGTACTTC,CASSPGTTHEQYF
TRBJ2-1,15,TRBV24-1,TRBD1,-,TGTGCCACCAGTCCGGGACAGGGGAGGGACAATGAGCAGTTCTTC,CATSPGQGRDNEQFF
TRBJ2-3,15,TRBV7-9,TRBD2,-,TGTGCCAGCAGTGAAACGACTAGCGGCACAGATACGCAGTATTTT,CASSETTSGTDTQYF
TRBJ1-3,14,TRBV20-1,-,-,TGCAGTGCTACGGATAATTTCTCTGGAAACACCATATATTTT,CSATDNFSGNTIYF
TRBJ1-2,14,TRBV27,TRBD1,-,TGTGCCAGTCTTCCGGGACAGGGCTACTATGGCTACACCTTC,CASLPGQGYYGYTF
TRBJ2-7,15,TRBV20-1,TRBD2,-,TGCAGTGCTAGACGCGGGGGGGGGCTTTTCGACGAGCAGTACTTC,CSARRGGGLFDEQYF